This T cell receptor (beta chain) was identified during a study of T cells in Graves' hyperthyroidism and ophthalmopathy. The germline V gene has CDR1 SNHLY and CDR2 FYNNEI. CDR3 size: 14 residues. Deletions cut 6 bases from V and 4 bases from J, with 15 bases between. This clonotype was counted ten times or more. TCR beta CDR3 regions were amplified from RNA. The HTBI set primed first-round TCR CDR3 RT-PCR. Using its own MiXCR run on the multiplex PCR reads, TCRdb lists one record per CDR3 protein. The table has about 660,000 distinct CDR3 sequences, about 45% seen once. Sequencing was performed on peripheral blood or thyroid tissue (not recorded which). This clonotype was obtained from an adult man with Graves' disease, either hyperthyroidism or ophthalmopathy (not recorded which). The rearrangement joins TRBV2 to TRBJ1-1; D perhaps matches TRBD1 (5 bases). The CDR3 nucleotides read TGTGCCAGCAGGCCCGACAGCATGGGCACTGAAGCTTTCTTT. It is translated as CASRPDSMGTEAFF.